One T cell receptor beta chain is described in this entry. Antigen unknown. 60 Vbeta and 13 Jbeta primers were used in PCR. Using immunoSEQ multiplex PCR, the repertoire was profiled, and TCRdb retains in-frame clones only, with some absent. The sample includes under 200,000 clones, approximately 71% of them seen just once. V gave up 3 bases and J gave up 4 bases, with 14 bases separating them. The germline V gene has CDR1 MNHNS and CDR2 SASEGT. This CDR3 contains 15 residues. This record comes from a study of cytomegalovirus exposure and HLA in healthy donors. Study-level background: Previous work identified roughly 110 million unique TCR beta sequences from about 179 million T cells. Study outcomes and limitations: Most subjects had HLA-A and HLA-B alleles reportedly predicted accurately by TCR beta sequences. Analyses of presence and absence presupposed an approximately uniform sequencing depth across donors. Per published reports, the classifier diagnosed cytomegalovirus status with high specificity and sensitivity.

The chain is built from TRBV6-1 and TRBJ2-3; D might be TRBD2 (5 bases). Material for sequencing was PBMCs. This sequence was found in a woman aged 18-29 years in good health and CMV-seropositive. CDR3 amino acids: CASSEPGFGADTQYF. The CDR3 bases are TGTGCCAGCAGTGAGCCGGGATTTGGCGCAGATACGCAGTATTTT.